The clone carrying this T cell receptor (beta chain) has more than one count but fewer than ten. Relative to the germline gene, one junction end is altered; a read error may explain this. The entry originates in a study of early T cells in non-severe SARS-CoV-2 infection. Via MiXCR, TCRdb re-called the 5' RACE reads, giving one row per CDR3 protein. The table shows 85,000 to 90,000 distinct CDR3 sequences, with approximately 15% occurring only once. CDR1 and CDR2 (germline): SGHRS, YFSETQ. The CDR3 runs to 15 residues. Material for sequencing was whole blood. The V and J genes are TRBV5-1 and TRBJ2-1; TRBD2 matches at 11 bases. This sequence was found in an adult who was a healthcare worker with PCR-confirmed SARS-CoV-2 infection or an uninfected control (not recorded which). The CDR3 protein is CAGRLGTSGNNEQFF. CDR3 DNA sequence: TGCGCCGGCAGATTGGGGACTAGCGGTAACAATGAGCAGTTCTTC.